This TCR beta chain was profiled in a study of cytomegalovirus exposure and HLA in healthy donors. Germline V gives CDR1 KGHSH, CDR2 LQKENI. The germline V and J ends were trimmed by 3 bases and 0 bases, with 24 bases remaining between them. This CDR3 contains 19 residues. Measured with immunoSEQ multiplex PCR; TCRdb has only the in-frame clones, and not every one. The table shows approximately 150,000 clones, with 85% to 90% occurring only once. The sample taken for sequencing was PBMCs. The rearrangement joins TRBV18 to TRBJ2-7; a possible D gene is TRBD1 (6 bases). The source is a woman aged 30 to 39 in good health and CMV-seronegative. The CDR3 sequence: CASSPRKILGQLHSYEQYF. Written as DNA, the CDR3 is TGTGCCAGCTCACCGAGAAAGATACTCGGACAGCTTCACTCCTACGAGCAGTACTTC.